This T cell receptor beta chain was captured in a study of blood T cell repertoires in COVID-19. Study overall: The study drew acute and convalescent COVID-19 samples from the United States, Italy and Spain. Sources were T cells, B-cell-depleted T cells, or PBMCs; the material itself was cDNA or gDNA.

CDR3 length equals 16 residues. Germline values: CDR1 MNHEY, CDR2 SMNVEV (reference sequence). The V end lost 2 bases, the J end lost 0 bases, and 11 bases lay between the germline ends. As handled by the study authors: Nucleated cell number was recorded as an estimate derived from reference gene primer amplification. Here immunoSEQ multiplex PCR was the method, and the copy in TCRdb shows in-frame clones only, minus some. The DNA gave D and trimming, while V, J and clone size come from that table. Among approximately 300,000 clones, roughly 90% were seen once, and the ten largest hold 5% to 7.5%. The chain couples TRBV27 to TRBJ2-1; D remains ambiguous. The sample taken for sequencing was peripheral blood. The clonotype originates from a man between 18 and 35 years old who had recovered from COVID-19. This CDR3 is CASSLIPPNSYNEQFF. DNA of the CDR3: TGTGCCAGCAGTTTAATCCCTCCTAACTCCTACAATGAGCAGTTCTTC.